One sample yielded the 7 T cell receptor beta chains listed below, sequenced in a study of beta chain features in type 1 diabetes. Reverse transcription of all isolated RNA meant that expressed TCRB transcripts were sequenced. The protocol was immunoSEQ multiplex PCR, while the TCRdb copy is restricted to in-frame clones and leaves out a portion. The sample consists of 450,000 or so clones, about an eighth of them appearing once. The sequencing input was naive CD4+ T cells from blood. These receptors were taken from a woman under 30 in good health.

This clone has just a few counts. The chain joins TRBV6-6 to TRBJ2-7; 7 nucleotides agree with TRBD1. With V trimmed by 6 bases and J by 2 bases, 10 bases remained unmatched. Per germline, CDR1 MNHNY and CDR2 SVGAGI (reference sequence). The CDR3 has 15 residues. The CDR3 is CASSSDRATAYEQYF. As DNA, the CDR3 is TGTGCCAGCAGCTCCGACAGGGCGACTGCCTACGAGCAGTACTTC.

Only a few counts were recorded for this clone. The V and J genes are TRBV4-2 and TRBJ2-3, with TRBD2 as a possible D gene (7 bases). Per the germline V gene, CDR1 is LGHNA and CDR2 is YNFKEQ. V was cut by 4 bases and J by 2 bases, with 13 bases left in between. The CDR3 is made up of 15 amino acids. CDR3 in DNA: TGTGCCAGCAGCCGTGAGGGGGGGTACACAGATACGCAGTATTTT. Translation gives CASSREGGYTDTQYF.

The chain uses TRBV1 and TRBJ1-2. TRBV1 corresponds to a pseudogene. CDR3 size: 13 residues. The CDR3 DNA sequence: TGCACCAGCAGCCAATTTCGGGTCCATGGCTACACCTTC. The encoded protein is CTSSQFRVHGYTF.

V usage is TRBV28 and J usage is TRBJ2-5, with D possibly being TRBD2 (5 bases). Trimming cost V 2 bases and J 6 bases, with 7 bases left between them. The CDR3 is made up of 12 amino acids. Germline CDR1 is MDHEN and CDR2 is SYDVKM. CDR3 protein: CASSLASQTQYF. The DNA for the CDR3 is TGTGCCAGCAGTTTAGCTAGCCAGACCCAGTACTTC.

This chain connects TRBV4-2 to TRBJ2-7; D gene unclear. From germline, CDR1 is LGHNA and CDR2 YNFKEQ. The CDR3 spans 13 residues. V gave up 1 base and J gave up 2 bases, with 6 bases separating them. CDR3 bases: TGTGCCAGCAGCCAAGTCCGGACCTACGAGCAGTACTTC. Amino acids: CASSQVRTYEQYF.

This clone was seen more than once but under ten times. The chain is built from TRBV2 and TRBJ2-1, with unresolved D. The CDR3 runs 13 residues. V shed 7 bases and J shed 0 bases, with 7 bases lying between them. CDR1 SNHLY and CDR2 FYNNEI come from the germline V gene. In DNA form, the CDR3 reads TGTGCCAGCATAGGCAGCTCCTACAATGAGCAGTTCTTC. This sequence encodes CASIGSSYNEQFF.

This clone was recorded a few times. The rearrangement joins TRBV5-5 to TRBJ2-5; perhaps TRBD2 as D (6 bases). The CDR3 spans 15 residues. Germline CDR1 is SGHKS and CDR2 is YYEKEE (reference sequence). V was clipped by 2 bases and J by 3 bases, with 14 bases between them. In DNA form, the CDR3 reads TGTGCCAGCAGCTTTTCCTGGCGGGGCGAAGAGACCCAGTACTTC. It specifies CASSFSWRGEETQYF.